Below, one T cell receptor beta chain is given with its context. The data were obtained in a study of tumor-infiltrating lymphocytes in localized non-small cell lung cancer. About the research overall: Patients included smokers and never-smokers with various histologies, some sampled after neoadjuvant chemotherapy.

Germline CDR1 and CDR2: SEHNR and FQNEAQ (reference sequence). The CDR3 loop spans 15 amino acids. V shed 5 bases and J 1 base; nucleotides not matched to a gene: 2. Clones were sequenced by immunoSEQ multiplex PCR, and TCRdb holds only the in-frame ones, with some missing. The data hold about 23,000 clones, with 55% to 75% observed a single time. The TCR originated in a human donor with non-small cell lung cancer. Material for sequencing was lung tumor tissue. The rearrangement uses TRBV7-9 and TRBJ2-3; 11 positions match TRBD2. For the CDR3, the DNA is TGTGCCAGCAGCCAGACTAGCGGGGGCACAGATACGCAGTATTTT. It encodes CASSQTSGGTDTQYF.